This T cell receptor beta chain was identified in a study of OX40 agonist ivuxolimab in advanced cancers. On the study more broadly: The patients received agonistic anti-OX40 (CD134) antibody ivuxolimab. A mean age of around 63 years, range about 20 to 85, was recorded, and approximately 85% were male.

Details on this clone: Its antigen is not known.

Trimming removed 3 bases at V and 0 bases at J, with 10 bases between. Germline V gene data show CDR1 as SGHRS and CDR2 as YFSETQ. This CDR3 has 15 amino acids. General study findings and limits: In the 0.1 to 3.0 mg/kg range, CD4+ and CD8+ blood T cells had expanded clonally by week 6. Normalized T-cell clonal expansion was also low in a subset of nonresponders.

Method: immunoSEQ multiplex PCR; TCRdb's copy keeps in-frame clones and lacks some. The sample comprises about 110,000 clones, around nine tenths of which are singletons, and about 0.25% rests with the top ten. The sequencing used CD4+ or CD8+ T cells sorted from blood, collected in a trial of the OX40 agonist ivuxolimab. The origin of this receptor is an adult with an advanced solid tumor such as melanoma, head and neck, liver or kidney cancer. The V call is TRBV5-1, the J call TRBJ2-1; D may correspond to TRBD1 or TRBD2 (5 bases each). The CDR3 reads CASSSGGGSYNEQFF. CDR3 bases: TGCGCCAGCAGCTCCGGTGGGGGCTCCTACAATGAGCAGTTCTTC.